This T cell receptor beta chain was documented in a study of chemoradiotherapy in HPV16-positive cancers. Study summary: Candidate HPV-specific clones and shared TCR motifs came from a couple of HPV16-positive patients. Study observations and caveats: Non-HPV-specific T cells did not expand in tumors during treatment, whereas candidate HPV-specific clones and E7-related motifs did. In HPV16-positive patients, HPV-responsive T-cell expansion tracked better recurrence-free survival.

The data were produced by immunoSEQ multiplex PCR, yet TCRdb's version contains in-frame clones alone and is incomplete. The sample carries tens of thousands of clones, approximately 83% recorded once. Over chemoradiotherapy, repertoires were sampled more than once. CDR3 length: 14 amino acids. Germline CDR1 is SGHTA and CDR2 is FQGNSA. V lost 1 base and J lost 3, with 8 bases in between. On this clone itself: What it binds is not known.

The receptor was derived from a human donor with HPV-associated anogenital cancer. Source: blood, taken from a patient who underwent chemoradiotherapy. This chain joins TRBV7-2 and TRBJ2-3; weak D call: TRBD2 (6 bases). The CDR3 loop reads CASSLERATDTQYF. The CDR3 DNA reads TGTGCCAGCAGCTTAGAGCGGGCAACAGATACGCAGTATTTT. Complete variable domain (other parts from reference TRBV7-2 and TRBJ2-3): GAGVSQSPSNKVTEKGKDVELRCDPISGHTALYWYRQSLGQGLEFLIYFQGNSAPDKSGLPSDRFSAERTGGSVSTLTIQRTQQEDSAVYLCASSLERATDTQYFGPGTRLTVL.